These 13 T cell receptor beta chains came from one sample sequenced in a study of identical twins. Each CDR3 protein gets one entry after TCRdb re-called the 5' RACE reads with MiXCR. The sample holds approximately 620,000 distinct CDR3 sequences; 8.6% are singletons and the top ten take approximately 0.89%. These records were also assigned to another study, of yellow fever vaccine responses in identical twins.

Input material: PBMCs. All receptors come from a woman between 18 and 29 years old in good health.

This chain uses TRBV27 with TRBJ1-5; TRBD1 matches 9 bases. This CDR3 comprises 15 residues. Germline loops: CDR1 MNHEY, CDR2 SMNVEV (reference sequence). The junction had 5 bases not matched to a gene; V was cut back by 6 bases and J by 2 bases. The CDR3 reads CASSFTGGGNQPQHF. CDR3 DNA: TGTGCCAGCAGCTTCACAGGGGGCGGCAATCAGCCCCAGCATTTT.

This clonotype has only a few counts. CDR3 nucleotides: TGCGCCAGCAGTGAGTGGGTTGGGGGGAGCCAGCCCCAGCATTTT. This codes for CASSEWVGGSQPQHF. The chain couples TRBV10-1 to TRBJ1-5, with D possibly TRBD1 on 5 matching bases. Germline CDR1 WNHNN, CDR2 SYGVQD (reference sequence). The CDR3 extends over 15 amino acids. V dropped 1 base and J dropped 7 bases, with 14 bases sitting between them.

This clonotype was detected ten times or more. V and J are TRBV6-5 and TRBJ2-7; 7 nucleotides agree with TRBD2. Germline loops: CDR1 MNHEY, CDR2 SVGAGI. This CDR3 comprises 15 residues. V gave up 2 bases and J gave up 7 bases; unmatched junction bases: 11. The CDR3 nucleotides are TGTGCCAGCAGTTACGGGATAGCGGGCAGTTGGGAGCAGTACTTC. As protein: CASSYGIAGSWEQYF.

The sample holds a few counts of this clonotype. This chain links TRBV20-1 with TRBJ2-2; D gene uncertain. CDR1 is DFQATT, CDR2 SNEGSKA, per germline (reference sequence). V was cut by 4 bases and J by 4 bases, with 13 bases left in between. CDR3 length equals 14 residues. The CDR3 bases are TGCAGTGCTATCTCAGACTGGCGCACCGGGGAGCTGTTTTTT. Translation gives CSAISDWRTGELFF.

The chain couples TRBV20-1 to TRBJ2-5, with 9 bases matching TRBD1. Germline V gives CDR1 DFQATT, CDR2 SNEGSKA (reference sequence). The CDR3 loop spans 16 amino acids. V dropped 3 bases and J dropped 4; count of bases not matched to a gene: 12. The CDR3 here is CSASVPGQGWGETQYF. The CDR3 coding sequence is TGCAGTGCTAGTGTTCCGGGACAGGGTTGGGGAGAGACCCAGTACTTC.

On this clonotype itself: This clone may be a read error of a much larger clone one base away. The rearrangement joins TRBV7-9 to TRBJ2-7, with 8 bases aligning to TRBD1. CDR3 length equals 15 residues. The V gene end was trimmed by 2 bases and the J gene end by 9 bases; junction bases not matched to a gene: 12. The germline gives CDR1 SEHNR, CDR2 FQNEAQ (reference sequence). This CDR3 reads CASSLMKQGVNGQYF. The CDR3 DNA is TGTGCCAGCAGCTTAATGAAACAGGGGGTTAACGGGCAGTACTTC.

V is TRBV27 and J is TRBJ2-1, with no clear D. Germline CDR1 MNHEY, CDR2 SMNVEV (reference sequence). Trimming pared 6 bases from V and 8 bases from J, leaving 14 bases between. CDR3 length equals 13 residues. In DNA form, the CDR3 reads TGTGCCAGCAGCCTAAAGACTGGTTATGAGCAGTTCTTC. Translation: CASSLKTGYEQFF.

This clonotype was counted ten times or more. This chain uses TRBV25-1 with TRBJ1-4; a possible D gene is TRBD1 (6 bases). The length of the CDR3 is 15 residues. Germline V lookup: CDR1 MGHDK, CDR2 SYGVNS. V gave up 4 bases and J gave up 7 bases, with 16 bases separating them. The CDR3 sequence is CASSGGRIISEKLFF. The CDR3, as DNA: TGTGCCAGCAGTGGGGGGCGCATCATTAGTGAAAAACTGTTTTTT.

The chain links TRBV11-2 to TRBJ2-1; D call uncertain. V was shortened by 5 bases and J by 3 bases, with 8 bases between the two germline ends. The length of the CDR3 is 13 residues. Germline V gene lookup returns CDR1 SGHAT and CDR2 FQNNGV. The CDR3 bases are TGTGCCAGCAGCGCCCGGAGCTACAATGAGCAGTTCTTC. Protein product: CASSARSYNEQFF.

The rearrangement links TRBV27 to TRBJ2-3, with a weak D call TRBD1 (6 bases). Germline loops: CDR1 MNHEY, CDR2 SMNVEV (reference sequence). The ends were cut back, 7 bases at V and 1 base at J, with 15 bases in the middle. CDR3 length: 15 residues. The CDR3 spells CASKVLDSRTDTQYF. CDR3 DNA sequence: TGTGCCAGCAAGGTCTTGGACAGCCGCACAGATACGCAGTATTTT.

The CDR3 nucleotides are TGTGCCAGCAGCAGGGCCCGGGGCAGCGGGAGGGCCACCGGGGAGCTGTTTTTT. As protein: CASSRARGSGRATGELFF. The rearrangement uses TRBV5-6 and TRBJ2-2, with TRBD2 identical over 10 bases. Germline CDR1 SGHDT, CDR2 YYEEEE. Trimming removed 4 bases from V and 4 bases from J; junction bases left unmatched: 13. The CDR3 has 18 residues.

This clonotype was counted between two and nine times. This chain links TRBV9 with TRBJ1-2; no definite D call. The germline gives CDR1 SGDLS, CDR2 YYNGEE. This CDR3 comprises 13 residues. V shed 2 bases and J shed 8 bases, with 13 bases lying between them. CDR3 residues: CASSVAGGGGYTF. CDR3 sequence (DNA): TGTGCCAGCAGCGTGGCGGGAGGAGGCGGCTACACCTTC.

This clonotype has only a few counts. The chain has TRBV12-3 or TRBV12-4 and TRBJ2-1; D is perhaps TRBD1 or TRBD2 (5 bases each). The V end was cut by 8 bases, the J end by 5 bases, with 19 bases between. CDR3 length: 15 amino acids. The CDR3 loop reads CASARVGVRDNEQFF. The CDR3 coding sequence is TGTGCCAGCGCTCGAGTGGGGGTTAGGGACAATGAGCAGTTCTTC.